Listed here are 3 T cell receptor beta chains from one sample, sequenced in a study of T-cell reconstitution after alpha-beta-depleted transplantation in children. The TCRbeta library was prepared with unique molecular identifiers. MiXCR, run by TCRdb on the PCR reads, gives a single entry per CDR3 protein. Of 700,000 to 950,000 distinct CDR3 sequences listed, about 15% are singletons. This material consisted of PBMCs, mostly from graft donor cells, taken 360 days after TCRalphabeta/CD19-depleted stem cell transplant. These receptors all stem from a male patient under 18 who had a stem cell transplant for acute lymphoblastic leukemia, so the T cells may come from the graft donor.

This clonotype was seen a handful of times. V gene TRBV5-1 combines with J gene TRBJ2-3; possibly TRBD1 or TRBD2 for D (5 bases each). Germline V gene sequence: CDR1 SGHRS, CDR2 YFSETQ. The CDR3 extends over 14 amino acids. Trimming removed 5 bases at V and 1 base at J, with 11 bases between. The CDR3 DNA reads TGCGCCAGCAGTTGGGACGGTCGCACAGATACGCAGTATTTT. Translated, it gives CASSWDGRTDTQYF.

This clonotype was counted many times. The chain couples TRBV20-1 to TRBJ2-4, with TRBD2 identical over 7 bases. V lost 3 bases to trimming and J lost 4 bases; unmatched junction nucleotides: 3. The CDR3 runs 13 residues. Per germline, CDR1 DFQATT and CDR2 SNEGSKA (reference sequence). The DNA for the CDR3 is TGCAGTGCTAGTGGACTAGGGAAAAACATTCAGTACTTC. Translating it yields CSASGLGKNIQYF.

This clonotype was observed at least ten times. V gene TRBV5-6 combines with J gene TRBJ2-3; possibly TRBD1 for D (6 bases). In germline, CDR1 is SGHDT, CDR2 YYEEEE. This CDR3 has 17 amino acids. V lost 0 bases, J lost 0 bases, and 14 bases lay in between. CDR3 DNA: TGTGCCAGCAGCTTGGTGTCGGGACACACTAGCACAGATACGCAGTATTTT. Translating gives CASSLVSGHTSTDTQYF.